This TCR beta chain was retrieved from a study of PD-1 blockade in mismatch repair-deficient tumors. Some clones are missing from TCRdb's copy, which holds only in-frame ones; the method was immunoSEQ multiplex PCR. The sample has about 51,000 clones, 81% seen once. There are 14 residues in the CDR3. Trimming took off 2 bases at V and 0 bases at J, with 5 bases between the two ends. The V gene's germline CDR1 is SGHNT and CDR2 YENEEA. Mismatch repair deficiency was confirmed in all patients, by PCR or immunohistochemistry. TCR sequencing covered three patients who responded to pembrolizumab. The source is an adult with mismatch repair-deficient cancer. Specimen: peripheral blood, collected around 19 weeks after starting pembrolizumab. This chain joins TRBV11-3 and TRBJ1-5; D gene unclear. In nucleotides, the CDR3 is TGTGCCAGCAGCTTATCAGATAGCAATCAGCCCCAGCATTTT. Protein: CASSLSDSNQPQHF.